The entry below describes one TCR beta chain. The antigen is unknown. The CDR3 runs 13 residues. CDR1 is WSHSY, CDR2 SAAADI, per germline. Trimming removed 7 bases from V and 13 bases from J, with 17 bases in between. Though nominally healthy at sampling, donors likely had unrecorded immune exposures. This entry belongs to a study of cytomegalovirus exposure and HLA in healthy donors. Study details: T cells numbering around 190 million yielded approximately 100 million unique TCR beta sequences in an earlier analysis.

Study observations and caveats: Cytomegalovirus-associated status was assigned to 150 or so TCR beta chains.

Primers for the PCR totalled 60 Vbeta and 13 Jbeta. Assay used: immunoSEQ multiplex PCR; TCRdb lists only in-frame clones, some missing. The sample lists approximately 170,000 clones, about 76% occurring once. The chain carries TRBV10-2 and TRBJ1-6, with unresolved D. This clonotype was obtained from a male donor in good health and CMV-seropositive. The material sequenced was PBMCs. The CDR3 loop reads CASKYSQARPLHF. The DNA of the CDR3 is TGCGCCAGCAAATACAGCCAAGCTCGCCCCCTCCACTTT.